This T cell receptor (beta chain) is drawn from a study of blood T cell repertoires in COVID-19. Sequencing used immunoSEQ multiplex PCR; TCRdb keeps in-frame clones, though not all of them. The sample yields about 330,000 clones, about 87% seen once. The V gene's germline CDR1 is SGDLS and CDR2 YYNGEE. V was pared by 0 bases and J by 5 bases, with 9 bases of the junction left unmatched. The CDR3 is 17 amino acids. Participants' own reports of clinical history determined their cohort assignment. The chain recombines TRBV9 with TRBJ2-5, with 11 positions matching TRBD2. The sequence was collected from a woman aged 30 to 39 who had recovered from COVID-19. The material sequenced was PBMCs or T cells enriched from blood (not recorded which). Here the CDR3 reads CASSVGASGGRGETQYF. As DNA, the CDR3 is TGTGCCAGCAGCGTAGGGGCTAGCGGGGGGCGTGGGGAGACCCAGTACTTC.